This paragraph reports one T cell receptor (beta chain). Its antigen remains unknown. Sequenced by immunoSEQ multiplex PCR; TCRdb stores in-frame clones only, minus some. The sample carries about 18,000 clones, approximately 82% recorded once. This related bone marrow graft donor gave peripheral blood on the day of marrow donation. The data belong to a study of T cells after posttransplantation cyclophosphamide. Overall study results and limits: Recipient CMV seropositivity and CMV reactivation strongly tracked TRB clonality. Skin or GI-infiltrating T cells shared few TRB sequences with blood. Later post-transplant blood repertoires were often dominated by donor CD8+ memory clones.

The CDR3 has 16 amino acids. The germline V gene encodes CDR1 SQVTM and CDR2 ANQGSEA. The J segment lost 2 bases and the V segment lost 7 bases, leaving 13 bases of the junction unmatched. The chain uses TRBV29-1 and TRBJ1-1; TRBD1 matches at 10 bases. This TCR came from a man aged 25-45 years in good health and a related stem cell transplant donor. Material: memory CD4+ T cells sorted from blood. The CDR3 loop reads CSAPGQGGGGNTEAFF. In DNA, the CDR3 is TGCAGCGCTCCCGGACAGGGGGGAGGAGGTAACACTGAAGCTTTCTTT.